This T cell receptor beta chain was sequenced for a study of T cell repertoires in cytomegalovirus infection. Findings and limits, study-wide: Adding up the frequency of public TCR beta families identified people who carried CMV plus the relevant HLA. The response measured ex vivo was dominated by TCR beta clonotypes (HLA-C-restricted and CMV-specific).

This CDR3 region has 15 residues. Deletions cut 0 bases from V and 5 bases from J, with 10 bases between. Germline values: CDR1 LGHNA, CDR2 YNFKEQ. On this clonotype: Its antigen is not known.

TCRdb re-derived calls from the reads in MiXCR, one entry per CDR3 protein. The profile shows 650,000 to 900,000 distinct CDR3 sequences, around a third of them singletons. This sequence joins TRBV4-2 and TRBJ2-2; D not certain. Sequenced material: cultured CD8+ T cells from PBMCs, taken from culture after CMV antigen stimulation. The clonotype originates from a human donor in good health (CMV status not recorded). Some clones in this sample may be carry-over from other donors' samples. The CDR3 region has the DNA TGTGCCAGCAGCCAAGACATTACCGGGACCGGGGAGCTGTTTTTT. This codes for CASSQDITGTGELFF.